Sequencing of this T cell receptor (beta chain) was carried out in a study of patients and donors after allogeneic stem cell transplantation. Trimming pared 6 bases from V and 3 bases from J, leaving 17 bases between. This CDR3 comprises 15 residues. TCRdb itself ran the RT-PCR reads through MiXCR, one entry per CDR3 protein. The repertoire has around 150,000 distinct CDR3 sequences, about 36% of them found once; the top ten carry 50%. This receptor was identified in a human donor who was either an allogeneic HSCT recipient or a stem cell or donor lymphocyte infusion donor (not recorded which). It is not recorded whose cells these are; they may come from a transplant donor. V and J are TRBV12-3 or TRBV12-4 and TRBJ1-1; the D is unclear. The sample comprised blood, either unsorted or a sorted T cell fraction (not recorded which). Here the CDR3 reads CASRPSFGLYTEAFF. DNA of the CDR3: TGTGCCAGCAGACCCTCTTTTGGACTTTACACTGAAGCTTTCTTT.